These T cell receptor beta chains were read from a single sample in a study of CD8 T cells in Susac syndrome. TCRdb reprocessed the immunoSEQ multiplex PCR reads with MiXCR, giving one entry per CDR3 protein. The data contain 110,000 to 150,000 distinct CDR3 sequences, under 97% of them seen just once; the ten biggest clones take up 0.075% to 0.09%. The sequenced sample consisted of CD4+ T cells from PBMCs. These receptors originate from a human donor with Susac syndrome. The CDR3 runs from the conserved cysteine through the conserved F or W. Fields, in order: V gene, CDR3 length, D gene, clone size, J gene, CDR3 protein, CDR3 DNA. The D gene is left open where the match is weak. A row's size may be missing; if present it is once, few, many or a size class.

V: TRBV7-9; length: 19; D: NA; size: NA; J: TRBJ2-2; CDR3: CASSPDLRIGYQNTGELFF; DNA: TGTGCCAGCAGCCCCGACCTCAGAATAGGATACCAAAACACCGGGGAGCTGTTTTTT
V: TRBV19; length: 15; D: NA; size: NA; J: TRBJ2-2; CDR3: CASSPSGAWSGELFF; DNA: TGTGCCAGTAGTCCCTCCGGGGCTTGGTCCGGGGAGCTGTTTTTT
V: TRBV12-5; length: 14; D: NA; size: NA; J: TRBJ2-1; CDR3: CASGGPVLVHEQFF; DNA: TGTGCTAGTGGTGGGCCTGTCCTAGTGCATGAGCAGTTCTTC
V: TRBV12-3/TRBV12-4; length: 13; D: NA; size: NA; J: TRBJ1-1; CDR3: CASSLRGGTEAFF; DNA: TGTGCCAGCAGTTTAAGGGGGGGCACTGAAGCTTTCTTT
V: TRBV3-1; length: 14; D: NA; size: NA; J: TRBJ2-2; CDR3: CASSQDWSAGELFF; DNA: TGTGCCAGCAGCCAAGATTGGAGCGCCGGGGAGCTGTTTTTT
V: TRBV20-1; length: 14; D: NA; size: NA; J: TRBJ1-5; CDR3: CSAADRVSNQPQHF; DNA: TGCAGTGCTGCGGACAGAGTTAGCAATCAGCCCCAGCATTTT
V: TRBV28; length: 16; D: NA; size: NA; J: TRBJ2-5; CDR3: CASGPHRDPQLRTQYF; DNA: TGTGCCAGCGGACCACACCGGGACCCCCAACTGCGGACCCAGTACTTC
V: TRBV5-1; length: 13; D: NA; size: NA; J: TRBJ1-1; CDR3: CASSLAGVTEAFF; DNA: TGCGCCAGCAGCTTGGCGGGAGTCACTGAAGCTTTCTTT
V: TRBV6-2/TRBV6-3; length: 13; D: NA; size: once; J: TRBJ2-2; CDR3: CASRRDLAGELFF; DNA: TGTGCCAGCAGGCGGGACCTAGCCGGGGAGCTGTTTTTT
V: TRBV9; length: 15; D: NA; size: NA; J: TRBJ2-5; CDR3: CASSVHTGTEETQYF; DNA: TGTGCCAGCAGCGTCCACACCGGGACGGAAGAGACCCAGTACTTC
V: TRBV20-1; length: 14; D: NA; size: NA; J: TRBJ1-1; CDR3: CSASGGSEGTEAFF; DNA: TGCAGTGCTAGCGGGGGGTCTGAAGGAACTGAAGCTTTCTTT
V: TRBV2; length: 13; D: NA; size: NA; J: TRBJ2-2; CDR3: CASSEGPWGELFF; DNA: TGTGCCAGCAGTGAAGGTCCTTGGGGGGAGCTGTTTTTT
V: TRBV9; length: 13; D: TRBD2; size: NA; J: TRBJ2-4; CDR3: CASSGGSTNIQYF; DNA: TGTGCCAGCAGCGGCGGGAGTACAAACATTCAGTACTTC
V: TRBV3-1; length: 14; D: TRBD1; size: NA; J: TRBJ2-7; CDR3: CASSQGQGKDEQYF; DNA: TGTGCCAGCAGCCAAGGACAGGGGAAGGACGAGCAGTACTTC
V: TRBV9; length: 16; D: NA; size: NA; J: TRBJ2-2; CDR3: CASSPTWDFNTGELFF; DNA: TGTGCCAGCAGCCCGACCTGGGACTTCAACACCGGGGAGCTGTTTTTT